A selection of T cell receptor beta chains follows, all from one sample in a study of immune evolution from preneoplasia to lung adenocarcinoma. The data were produced by immunoSEQ multiplex PCR, yet TCRdb's version contains in-frame clones alone and is incomplete. The profile shows 9,500 to 15,000 clones, about 83% of them singletons. The sample was FFPE tissue from an adenomatous hyperplasia lung lesion. These receptors were obtained from a person aged 45-69 years with lung adenocarcinoma. Both conserved end residues are part of each CDR3. D genes are given only for firm matches. Part of the rows lack a size; the others show once, few, many or a class for expanded clones.

NA	TRBV4-1	TRBJ2-4	once	TGCGCCAGCAGCCAAGGCAGTAAAAACATTCAGTACTTC	CASSQGSKNIQYF
TRBD2	TRBV7-7	TRBJ2-3	NA	TGTGCCAGCAGCCCAGGACTAGCGGGAGGGGGAGATACGCAGTATTTT	CASSPGLAGGGDTQYF
NA	TRBV11-1	TRBJ1-1	NA	TGTGCCAGCAGCTTCCAATTTGGCATGAACACTGAAGCTTTCTTT	CASSFQFGMNTEAFF
NA	TRBV9	TRBJ1-1	NA	TGTGCCAGCAGCGTAGGGGCGAGGGACACTGAAGCTTTCTTT	CASSVGARDTEAFF
TRBD2	TRBV5-1	TRBJ2-1	NA	TGCGCCAGCAGCGGAGCGGGAGGTTACAATGAGCAGTTCTTC	CASSGAGGYNEQFF
NA	TRBV5-1	TRBJ1-2	NA	TGCGCCAGCAGCCCGGCCGGCAGAACCTCAAATTATGGCTACACCTTC	CASSPAGRTSNYGYTF
NA	TRBV6-1	TRBJ2-7	NA	TGTGCCAGCAGTGAAAACATCGTTAGCGGTTACGAGCAGTACTTC	CASSENIVSGYEQYF
TRBD1	TRBV7-8	TRBJ2-7	NA	TGTGCCAGCAGCTTCGACAGGGCGTACGAGCAGTACTTC	CASSFDRAYEQYF
NA	TRBV6-1	TRBJ1-1	NA	TGTGCCAGCAGCCCCCTGACGGGGATGAACACTGAAGCTTTCTTT	CASSPLTGMNTEAFF
NA	TRBV6-5	TRBJ2-5	NA	TGTGCCAGCAGACTCCATGACCGACAAGAGACCCAGTACTTC	CASRLHDRQETQYF
TRBD1	TRBV19	TRBJ1-2	once	TGTGCCAGTAGTTTAATACCCAAAACCGACAGGGGGAGAGGCTACACCTTC	CASSLIPKTDRGRGYTF
NA	TRBV6-1	TRBJ1-2	NA	TGTGCCAGCAGTGAAAACAGGCTAACTAACTATGGCTACACCTTC	CASSENRLTNYGYTF
TRBD1	TRBV7-6	TRBJ2-1	NA	TGTGCCAGCAGTCGAAGACAGGGCTCCTACAATGAGCAGTTCTTC	CASSRRQGSYNEQFF
NA	TRBV9	TRBJ2-1	NA	TGTGCCAGCAGCCCTTCCTTCGGGAATGAGCAGTTCTTC	CASSPSFGNEQFF
NA	TRBV11-3	TRBJ1-1	NA	TGTGCCAGCAGCTTAGAGGCAGGGGTAAGAGAAGCTTTCTTT	CASSLEAGVREAFF
TRBD1	TRBV5-4	TRBJ2-7	NA	TGTGCCAGCAGCTTGCTCCGGGACAGCTACGAGCAGTACTTC	CASSLLRDSYEQYF
TRBD2	TRBV19	TRBJ2-7	NA	TGTGCCAGTAGTATAGATCGGCAAGCGGGAGTTCGCGAGCAGTACTTC	CASSIDRQAGVREQYF
NA	TRBV7-2	TRBJ2-5	NA	TGTGCCAGCAGCCTAGATATCGGGGCTATGGAGACCCAGTACTTC	CASSLDIGAMETQYF
TRBD2	TRBV11-3	TRBJ2-3	NA	TGTGCCAGCAGCTTACCGGGAGGCCTCACAGATACGCAGTATTTT	CASSLPGGLTDTQYF
NA	TRBV6-5	TRBJ2-7	NA	TGTGCCAGCAGAAGCAACGTAGTCAACCCCGAGCAGTACTTC	CASRSNVVNPEQYF
NA	TRBV14	TRBJ2-7	NA	TGTGCCAGCAGCCAAGAAGGGGGTAGCGGAAGCTCCTACGAGCAGTACTTC	CASSQEGGSGSSYEQYF
TRBD1	TRBV6-5	TRBJ2-7	few	TGTGCCAGCAGTTACAAGGGGGCCCTTCCCTACGAGCAGTACTTC	CASSYKGALPYEQYF
NA	TRBV5-4	TRBJ1-5	NA	TGTGCCAGCAGCTTGGAGAGCAATCAGCCCCAGCATTTT	CASSLESNQPQHF
TRBD1	TRBV11-3	TRBJ1-5	NA	TGTGCCAGGAAGGACAGGATGGATCAGCCCCAGCATTTT	CARKDRMDQPQHF
TRBD2	TRBV18	TRBJ2-1	NA	TGTGCCAGCTCACCACAAGGACTAGCGGGTTCAAATGAGCAGTTCTTC	CASSPQGLAGSNEQFF
TRBD1	TRBV11-3	TRBJ2-5	NA	TGTGCCAGCAGCTTAGATTGGGACAGGGGCGACCAAGAGACCCAGTACTTC	CASSLDWDRGDQETQYF
NA	TRBV6-6	TRBJ1-5	NA	TGTGCCAGCAGTTGGAATAGCAATCAGCCCCAGCATTTT	CASSWNSNQPQHF
TRBD2	TRBV13	TRBJ2-1	once	TGTGCCAGCAGTTCCTCGTTTGGGTCTAGCGGACATGATCCCTATGAGCAGTTCTTC	CASSSSFGSSGHDPYEQFF
TRBD2	TRBV25-1	TRBJ2-1	NA	TGTGCCAGCAGTGAATCGGGGGGAGGGCGGAATGAGCAGTTCTTC	CASSESGGGRNEQFF
TRBD1	TRBV18	TRBJ2-7	once	TGTGCCAGCTCACCACCGACAGGGGGCGATGGTTCCTACGAGCAGTACTTC	CASSPPTGGDGSYEQYF